Sequencing of this T cell receptor beta chain was carried out in a study of T cell repertoires in cytomegalovirus infection. In the study overall: Both a matching HLA type and CMV infection were indicated by public TCR beta signatures.

With regard to this clonotype: The antigen remains unidentified.

The J segment lost 0 bases and the V segment lost 2 bases, leaving 10 bases of the junction unmatched. The V gene's germline CDR1 is DFQATT and CDR2 SNEGSKA (reference sequence). The CDR3 is 17 amino acids. TCRdb reprocessed the reads via MiXCR and lists one record per CDR3 protein. The sample has tens of thousands of distinct CDR3 sequences; approximately 36% are singletons. Overall study results and limits: Frequencies of public TCR beta families were cumulated, and this identified carriers of CMV plus the relevant HLA.

This sequence joins TRBV20-1 and TRBJ2-3, with 8 bases matching TRBD2. The TCR originated in a human donor in good health (CMV status not recorded). Some clones in this sample may be carry-over from other donors' samples. Sequencing used PBMCs, sequenced either directly or after in vitro stimulation (not recorded which). The CDR3 region is CSARPAGTRGSTDTQYF. The CDR3 nucleotides are TGCAGTGCTAGACCCGCCGGGACTAGAGGTAGCACAGATACGCAGTATTTT.